This record looks at one T cell receptor beta chain sequence and its context. Its antigen remains unidentified. This specimen belongs to a study of cytomegalovirus exposure and HLA in healthy donors. Study-wide points: Later work associated over 15,000 TCR beta sequences with HLA alleles at 0.05 false discovery rate.

This CDR3 has 13 residues. Germline CDR1 SGHNT, CDR2 YYREEE (reference sequence). Trimming took 3 bases from V and 5 from J; bases not matched to a gene: 1. PCR primers comprised 60 Vbeta and 13 Jbeta primers. This table comes from immunoSEQ multiplex PCR, and its TCRdb copy is limited to in-frame clones, with some not included. Here the sample spans roughly 180,000 clones, roughly 88% being singletons. This chain joins TRBV5-4 and TRBJ1-5; 8 nucleotides match TRBD1. This clonotype originated in a boy aged 2 to 9 in good health and CMV-seronegative. Source material: PBMCs. The DNA of the CDR3 is TGTGCCAGCAGCTCGGACAGGGATCAGCCCCAGCATTTT. Translated, it gives CASSSDRDQPQHF.